This T cell receptor (beta chain) was recorded in a study of blood T cell repertoires in COVID-19. Study as a whole: Sources were T cells, B-cell-depleted T cells, or PBMCs; the material itself was cDNA or gDNA.

The table came from immunoSEQ multiplex PCR; TCRdb's copy has only in-frame clones and leaves some out. The data hold about 300,000 clones, with around 86% observed a single time. This CDR3 is 14 amino acids long. Germline CDR1 and CDR2: LNHDA and SQIVND (reference sequence). V shed 10 bases, J shed 4 bases, and the junction held 10 bases outside the gene matches. The source is a man in his 70s with acute or convalescent COVID-19. The chain links TRBV19 to TRBJ2-1; 7 nucleotides match TRBD1. What was sequenced was peripheral blood. The CDR3 DNA is TGTGCCAAGACCGAGGGACAGCAATACAATGAGCAGTTCTTC. The encoded protein is CAKTEGQQYNEQFF.